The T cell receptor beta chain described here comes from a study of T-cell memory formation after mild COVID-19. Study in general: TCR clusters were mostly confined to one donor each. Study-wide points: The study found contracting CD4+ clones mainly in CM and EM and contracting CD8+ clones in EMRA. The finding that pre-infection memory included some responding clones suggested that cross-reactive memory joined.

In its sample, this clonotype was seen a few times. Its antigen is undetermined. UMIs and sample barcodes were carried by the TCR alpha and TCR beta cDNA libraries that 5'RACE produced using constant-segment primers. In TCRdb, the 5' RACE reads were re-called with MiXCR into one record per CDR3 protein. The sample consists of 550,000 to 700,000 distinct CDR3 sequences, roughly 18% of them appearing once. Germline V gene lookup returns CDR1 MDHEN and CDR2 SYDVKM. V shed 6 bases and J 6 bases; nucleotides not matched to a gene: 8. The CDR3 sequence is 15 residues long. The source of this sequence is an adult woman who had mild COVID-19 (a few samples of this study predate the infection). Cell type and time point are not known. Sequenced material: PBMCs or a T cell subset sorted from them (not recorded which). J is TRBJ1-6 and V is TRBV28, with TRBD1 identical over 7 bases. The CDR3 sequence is CASREGQNSNSPLHF. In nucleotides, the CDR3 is TGTGCCAGCAGGGAGGGACAGAACTCTAATTCACCCCTCCACTTT.